This T cell receptor beta chain originates from a study of OX40 agonist ivuxolimab in advanced cancers. Repertoires were generated with immunoSEQ multiplex PCR, while TCRdb's copy carries only in-frame clones and drops some. The sample includes around 70,000 clones, around 90% seen only once; the top ten take roughly 2%. The CDR3 spans 15 residues. Germline-derived CDR1 and CDR2 are SEHNR and FQNEAQ (reference sequence). V lost 6 bases and J lost 4; bases outside the gene matches: 8. As to this clone: Its specificity is unknown.

Overall study findings and caveats: Clones of CD4+ and CD8+ blood T cells grew by week 6 at doses of 0.1 to 3.0 mg/kg.

The chain has TRBV7-9 and TRBJ1-1; 10 positions agree with TRBD1. This receptor was identified in an adult with an advanced solid tumor such as melanoma, head and neck, liver or kidney cancer. This sample comprised CD4+ or CD8+ T cells sorted from blood, obtained in a trial of the OX40 agonist ivuxolimab. This chain's CDR3 is CASRAQGTGVTEAFF. Here the CDR3 DNA reads TGTGCCAGCAGAGCCCAAGGGACAGGGGTCACTGAAGCTTTCTTT.